A selection of T cell receptor beta chains follows, all from one sample in a study of human CD4 T cells and Enterobacteriaceae. Repertoires were generated with immunoSEQ multiplex PCR, while TCRdb's copy carries only in-frame clones and drops some. Among about 25,000 clones listed, approximately 80% were seen once. Sequenced material: memory CD4+ T cells from blood. Source of these receptors: a human donor in good health. The CDR3 runs from the conserved cysteine through the conserved F or W. Each record gives: J gene, V gene, CDR3 protein.

j_call: TRBJ2-7; v_call: TRBV6-5; cdr3_aa: CASSNLYEQYF
j_call: TRBJ2-1; v_call: TRBV11-3; cdr3_aa: CASSLGAPFTRGSYNEQFF
j_call: TRBJ1-1; v_call: TRBV6-1; cdr3_aa: CASRELETEAFF
j_call: TRBJ1-5; v_call: TRBV28; cdr3_aa: CASSPPVGNQPQHF
j_call: TRBJ1-1; v_call: TRBV7-9; cdr3_aa: CASSTGENTEAFF
j_call: TRBJ2-6; v_call: TRBV29-1; cdr3_aa: CSVAGANVLTF
j_call: TRBJ2-7; v_call: TRBV6-1; cdr3_aa: CASETGGYYEQYF
j_call: TRBJ1-6; v_call: TRBV5-4; cdr3_aa: CASSNKDVTSTSPLHF
j_call: TRBJ2-3; v_call: TRBV7-2; cdr3_aa: CASSFQTSADTQYF
j_call: TRBJ2-6; v_call: TRBV5-1; cdr3_aa: CASTPGLRGDGANVLTF
j_call: TRBJ1-2; v_call: TRBV4-1; cdr3_aa: CASSQERYGYTF
j_call: TRBJ2-7; v_call: TRBV28; cdr3_aa: CASSSAGPAGHWEQYF
j_call: TRBJ2-5; v_call: TRBV18; cdr3_aa: CASSPGEGVQETQYF
j_call: TRBJ2-7; v_call: TRBV28; cdr3_aa: CATHRRGLSYEQYF